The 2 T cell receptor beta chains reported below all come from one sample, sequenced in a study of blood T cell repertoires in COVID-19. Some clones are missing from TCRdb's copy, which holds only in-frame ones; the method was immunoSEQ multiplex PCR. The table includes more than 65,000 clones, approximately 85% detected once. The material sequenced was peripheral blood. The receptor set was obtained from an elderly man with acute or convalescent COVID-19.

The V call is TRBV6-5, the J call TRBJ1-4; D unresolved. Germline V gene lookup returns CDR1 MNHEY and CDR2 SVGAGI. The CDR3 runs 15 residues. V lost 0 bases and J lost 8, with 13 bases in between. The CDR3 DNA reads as TGTGCCAGCAGTTACTCCGGAGCCCTGGCCGAAAAACTGTTTTTT. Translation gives CASSYSGALAEKLFF.

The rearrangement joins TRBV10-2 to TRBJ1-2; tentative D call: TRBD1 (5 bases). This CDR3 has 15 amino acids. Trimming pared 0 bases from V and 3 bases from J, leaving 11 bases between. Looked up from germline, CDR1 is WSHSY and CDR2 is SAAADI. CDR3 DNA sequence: TGCGCCAGCAGTGAGTCTGGTGGGGGGGACTATGGCTACACCTTC. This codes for CASSESGGGDYGYTF.